This T cell receptor (beta chain) was obtained from a study of cytomegalovirus exposure and HLA in healthy donors. Study-wide results and caveats: The likely explanation for a cluster of highly shared sequence variants was sequencing artifact. Fewer N-insertions (relative to the approximately 700-donor mean) were reportedly seen in an Asian-associated ancestry cluster in a later analysis.

Trimming removed 6 bases at V and 5 bases at J, with 13 bases between. The CDR3 consists of 14 residues. CDR1 is ENHRY and CDR2 is SYGVKD in the germline V gene. PCR employed 60 Vbeta and 13 Jbeta primers. The assay was immunoSEQ multiplex PCR, and TCRdb's table has in-frame clones only and misses some. The sample table sets out around 100,000 clones. Note on this clone: Antigen: not known.

This clonotype was obtained from a man between 50 and 59 years old in good health and CMV-seronegative. Material: PBMCs. The chain employs TRBV10-3 and TRBJ1-4; possible D gene TRBD1, 6 bases. The CDR3 DNA reads TGTGCCATCAGGAGGGATCAGGGGAATGAAAAACTGTTTTTT. This sequence encodes CAIRRDQGNEKLFF.